One and the same sample provided the 25 T cell receptor beta chains below, sequenced in a study of CD8 T cells in Susac syndrome. The RNA input was roughly 0.45 to 1 ug, and it was reverse transcribed with random hexamers. TCRdb ran MiXCR on the immunoSEQ multiplex PCR reads and lists one entry per CDR3 protein. The data hold hundreds of thousands of distinct CDR3 sequences, with 85% observed a single time. The sample consisted of CD8+ T cells from PBMCs. The receptors come from a human donor with multiple sclerosis.

V gene TRBV27 combines with J gene TRBJ2-7; 10 bases line up with TRBD2. CDR1 MNHEY and CDR2 SMNVEV come from the germline V gene (reference sequence). The CDR3 is 15 amino acids. The V segment lost 2 bases and the J segment 4 bases; nucleotides outside the gene matches: 5. In DNA, the CDR3 is TGTGCCAGCAGTTTAGGGGCTAGCGGGGGTTACGAGCAGTACTTC. Translating it yields CASSLGASGGYEQYF.

The chain carries TRBV24-1 and TRBJ2-1, with TRBD1 identical over 8 bases. The length of the CDR3 is 17 residues. V shed 1 base and J 6 bases; nucleotides not matched to a gene: 10. Germline CDR1 is KGHDR and CDR2 is SFDVKD. The CDR3 coding sequence is TGTGCCACCAGTGATTTCGGAGCAGGGGGCCGGATCAATGAGCAGTTCTTC. It specifies CATSDFGAGGRINEQFF.

The CDR3 spells CASSQDRTSSDTQYF. In nucleotides, the CDR3 is TGCGCCAGCAGCCAAGATAGAACTTCCTCAGATACGCAGTATTTT. The gene calls are TRBV4-3 and TRBJ2-3, with unresolved D. The CDR3 runs 15 residues. The germline V and J ends were trimmed by 0 bases and 4 bases, with 11 bases remaining between them. In germline, CDR1 is LGHNA, CDR2 YSLEER.

The genes are TRBV28 and TRBJ2-1, with 9 bases identical to TRBD2. Trimming took 7 bases from V and 10 from J; bases not matched to a gene: 11. This CDR3 region has 14 residues. In germline, CDR1 is MDHEN, CDR2 SYDVKM. CDR3 DNA sequence: TGTGCCAGCAACCGAGCGGGAGGTCCAACAGAGCAGTTCTTC. It is translated as CASNRAGGPTEQFF.

V is TRBV20-1 and J is TRBJ1-1; D gene uncertain. V dropped 0 bases and J dropped 1 base, with 12 bases sitting between them. Germline V gene data show CDR1 as DFQATT and CDR2 as SNEGSKA (reference sequence). The CDR3 is 15 amino acids. CDR3 nucleotides: TGCAGTGCTAGAGATCGTGTCCCTCGGAACACTGAAGCTTTCTTT. The encoded protein is CSARDRVPRNTEAFF.

The J gene is TRBJ2-2, the V gene TRBV4-3; 11 bases are a match to TRBD2. CDR1 and CDR2 (germline): LGHNA, YSLEER. Trimming cost V 6 bases and J 7 bases; bases outside gene matches: 7. The CDR3 totals 15 residues. The CDR3 sequence is CASRSIAGGYGELFF. The CDR3 DNA reads TGCGCCAGCAGGTCTATAGCGGGAGGGTACGGGGAGCTGTTTTTT.

This rearrangement joins TRBV20-1 to TRBJ1-5; TRBD1 agrees at 7 bases. Germline V gene lookup returns CDR1 DFQATT and CDR2 SNEGSKA (reference sequence). The V segment lost 5 bases and the J segment 2 bases; nucleotides outside the gene matches: 6. The CDR3 runs to 14 residues. The CDR3 sequence is CSARQGEGNQPQHF. The CDR3 nucleotides read TGCAGTGCTCGGCAGGGGGAGGGCAATCAGCCCCAGCATTTT.

The chain uses TRBV18 and TRBJ2-1, with D unclear. Trimming left V 3 bases short and J 0 bases short, with 9 bases between. The CDR3 is 15 amino acids. CDR1 and CDR2 from the germline V gene are KGHSH and LQKENI. CDR3 sequence: CASSPGGYSYNEQFF. For the CDR3, the DNA is TGTGCCAGCTCACCCGGCGGCTACTCCTACAATGAGCAGTTCTTC.

The chain links TRBV7-9 to TRBJ2-7; 10 bases align to TRBD1. V shed 8 bases and J 3 bases; nucleotides not matched to a gene: 4. Looked up from germline, CDR1 is SEHNR and CDR2 is FQNEAQ (reference sequence). The CDR3 consists of 13 residues. DNA of the CDR3: TGTGCCAGCGCCGGGACAGGGGACTACGAGCAGTACTTC. Translation gives CASAGTGDYEQYF.

This sequence joins TRBV12-3 or TRBV12-4 and TRBJ2-3, with D hard to call. V was cut by 2 bases and J by 5 bases, with 8 bases left in between. The length of the CDR3 is 13 residues. CDR3 in DNA: TGTGCCAGCAGTTTATTAGAACGAGATACGCAGTATTTT. It yields the protein CASSLLERDTQYF.

The chain uses TRBV28 and TRBJ1-5; D uncertain. This CDR3 contains 13 residues. Germline V gene sequence: CDR1 MDHEN, CDR2 SYDVKM. Trimming removed 3 bases from V and 9 bases from J, with 12 bases in between. CDR3 region: CASSFPTKWPQHF. CDR3 coding DNA: TGTGCCAGCAGTTTTCCCACCAAGTGGCCCCAGCATTTT.

J is TRBJ2-1 and V is TRBV5-6; tentative D call: TRBD2 (6 bases). V was shortened by 0 bases and J by 2 bases, with 18 bases between the two germline ends. CDR1 and CDR2 (germline): SGHDT, YYEEEE. The length of the CDR3 is 18 residues. DNA of the CDR3: TGTGCCAGCAGCTTGGAATTGGTGCGGGACCCCCCCTACAATGAGCAGTTCTTC. Translation gives CASSLELVRDPPYNEQFF.

The V and J genes are TRBV10-3 and TRBJ2-7; 14 nucleotides match TRBD2. The V gene end was trimmed by 3 bases and the J gene end by 3 bases; junction bases not matched to a gene: 10. Germline CDR1 and CDR2: ENHRY and SYGVKD. The length of the CDR3 is 18 residues. CDR3: CAISDGLAGGIGGYEQYF. In nucleotides, the CDR3 is TGTGCCATCAGTGACGGACTAGCGGGAGGTATAGGAGGCTACGAGCAGTACTTC.

This clonotype was detected a few times. The chain couples TRBV28 to TRBJ2-6; D is unclear. V was cut by 7 bases and J by 1 base, with 2 bases left in between. CDR3 length equals 12 residues. CDR1 and CDR2 (germline): MDHEN, SYDVKM. This chain's CDR3 is CASTSGANVLTF. CDR3 nucleotide sequence: TGTGCCAGCACTTCTGGGGCCAACGTCCTGACTTTC.

J is TRBJ1-1 and V is TRBV5-8, with D perhaps matching TRBD1 (5 bases). CDR1 and CDR2 from the germline V gene are SGHTS and YDEGEE. The CDR3 extends over 15 amino acids. With 7 bases removed from V and 0 bases from J, the gap between germline ends came to 16 bases. The CDR3 protein is CASDRGSSMNTEAFF. DNA for the CDR3: TGTGCCAGCGACCGGGGGTCGAGCATGAACACTGAAGCTTTCTTT.

The chain recombines TRBV6-5 with TRBJ1-1, with D hard to call. Germline V gene lookup returns CDR1 MNHEY and CDR2 SVGAGI. The length of the CDR3 is 14 residues. V lost 2 bases and J 0 bases, leaving 7 bases between the germline ends. The CDR3 DNA sequence: TGTGCCAGCAGTTACGGGCCTTTGAACACTGAAGCTTTCTTT. This translates into CASSYGPLNTEAFF.

The rearrangement uses TRBV6-2 or TRBV6-3 and TRBJ2-5; D is uncertain. From germline, CDR1 is MNHEY and CDR2 SVGEGT. The CDR3 totals 15 residues. V dropped 0 bases and J dropped 4 bases, with 12 bases sitting between them. The CDR3: CASSYSADWGETQYF. CDR3 DNA: TGTGCCAGCAGTTACTCAGCAGACTGGGGAGAGACCCAGTACTTC.

The chain couples TRBV5-5 to TRBJ2-1; 9 bases agree with TRBD1. CDR3 length: 17 residues. In germline, CDR1 is SGHKS, CDR2 YYEKEE (reference sequence). The V segment lost 6 bases and the J segment 6 bases; nucleotides outside the gene matches: 16. The CDR3 coding sequence is TGTGCCAGCACCCCTCGGACAGGGGTCTTCTACGGCAATGAGCAGTTCTTC. This encodes CASTPRTGVFYGNEQFF.

J is TRBJ2-5 and V is TRBV28, with TRBD1 identical over 7 bases. Germline V gives CDR1 MDHEN, CDR2 SYDVKM. This CDR3 spans 15 amino acids. V shed 4 bases, J shed 2 bases, and the junction held 7 bases outside the gene matches. The CDR3 loop is CASSSRTGDQETQYF. The DNA for the CDR3 is TGTGCCAGCAGTTCGCGGACAGGAGATCAAGAGACCCAGTACTTC.

This clonotype came up once. This rearrangement joins TRBV20-1 to TRBJ1-2, with D possibly being TRBD1 (6 bases). CDR1 is DFQATT, CDR2 SNEGSKA, per germline (reference sequence). The CDR3 spans 10 residues. Trimming pared 6 bases from V and 5 bases from J, leaving 7 bases between. This chain's CDR3 is CSATGYGYTF. The CDR3 nucleotides read TGCAGTGCCACAGGGTATGGCTACACCTTC.

The chain employs TRBV6-5 and TRBJ2-1; D call uncertain. This CDR3 contains 15 residues. V gave up 2 bases and J gave up 0 bases, with 8 bases separating them. From germline, CDR1 is MNHEY and CDR2 SVGAGI. CDR3 region: CASSYQRGSYNEQFF. In DNA, the CDR3 is TGTGCCAGCAGTTACCAGCGCGGCTCCTACAATGAGCAGTTCTTC.

This chain's CDR3 is CASGERYSQPQHF. CDR3 in DNA: TGTGCCAGTGGAGAACGATATAGTCAGCCCCAGCATTTT. The rearrangement joins TRBV19 to TRBJ1-5; no definite D call. V was clipped by 8 bases and J by 6 bases, with 14 bases between them. The germline gives CDR1 LNHDA, CDR2 SQIVND (reference sequence). CDR3 length equals 13 residues.

The V and J genes are TRBV7-6 and TRBJ2-6, with TRBD2 matching over 7 bases. J was trimmed by 0 bases and V by 5 bases; bases with no gene match: 7. The CDR3 loop spans 17 amino acids. Germline values: CDR1 SGHVS, CDR2 FNYEAQ. In DNA, the CDR3 is TGTGCCAGCAGCCCCCAGGGAGGGTCCTCTGGGGCCAACGTCCTGACTTTC. This encodes CASSPQGGSSGANVLTF.

V is TRBV11-2 and J is TRBJ2-6; perhaps TRBD2 as D (6 bases). CDR3 length equals 17 residues. The germline gives CDR1 SGHAT, CDR2 FQNNGV. Trimming left V 5 bases short and J 0 bases short, with 14 bases between. The CDR3 sequence: CASSTGRGVSGANVLTF. CDR3 nucleotide sequence: TGTGCCAGCAGCACGGGACGCGGGGTCTCTGGGGCCAACGTCCTGACTTTC. The whole variable domain, filled in from reference TRBV11-2 and TRBJ2-6, reads EAGVAQSPRYKIIEKRQSVAFWCNPISGHATLYWYQQILGQGPKLLIQFQNNGVVDDSQLPKDRFSAERLKGVDSTLKIQPAKLEDSAVYLCASSTGRGVSGANVLTFGAGSRLTVL.

The chain carries TRBV6-5 and TRBJ2-2, with 9 bases identical to TRBD2. V lost 2 bases to trimming and J lost 6 bases; unmatched junction nucleotides: 13. There are 18 residues in the CDR3. The V gene's germline CDR1 is MNHEY and CDR2 SVGAGI. CDR3 in amino acids: CASSYRRGGSGRPGELFF. The CDR3 region has the DNA TGTGCCAGCAGTTACCGTCGTGGAGGTAGCGGGAGACCCGGGGAGCTGTTTTTT.